The rows below give T cell receptor beta chains drawn from one sample of a study of neurological immune-mediated disorders. MiXCR, applied by TCRdb to the 5' RACE reads, yields one record per CDR3 protein. Of about 66,000 distinct CDR3 sequences listed, 3.4% are singletons. The sequenced material came from PBMCs. Receptor source: a man aged 35 to 55 with multiple sclerosis. CDR3s include the opening cysteine and the closing phenylalanine or tryptophan. D genes are given only for firm matches. Not every row has a clone size; where given, it reads once, few, many or a size class.

clone size	J gene	D gene	V gene	CDR3 protein	CDR3 DNA
many	TRBJ1-2	TRBD1	TRBV27	CASSSDRIRSGGYTF	TGTGCCAGCAGTTCGGACAGGATTAGATCGGGTGGCTACACCTTC
many	TRBJ1-5	TRBD1	TRBV5-6	CASSSQGATNQPQHF	TGTGCCAGCAGCTCCCAGGGGGCTACTAATCAGCCCCAGCATTTT
many	TRBJ2-7	-	TRBV12-3/TRBV12-4	CASREAGVSSYEQYF	TGTGCCAGCAGAGAGGCCGGGGTTAGCTCCTACGAGCAGTACTTC
many	TRBJ2-5	-	TRBV12-3/TRBV12-4	CASSLSGRTQYF	TGTGCCAGCAGTCTCTCAGGGAGGACCCAGTACTTC
many	TRBJ2-7	TRBD2	TRBV5-1	CASRLAGNPFYEQYF	TGCGCCAGTCGACTAGCGGGAAATCCCTTCTACGAGCAGTACTTC
many	TRBJ1-1	TRBD1	TRBV5-1	CASSLGTGDTEAFF	TGCGCCAGCAGCTTGGGGACAGGGGACACTGAAGCTTTCTTT
many	TRBJ2-7	-	TRBV2	CASSADLSYEQYF	TGTGCCAGCAGTGCCGACCTCTCCTACGAGCAGTACTTC
many	TRBJ1-1	TRBD1	TRBV6-5	CASSYGTGRGGNTEAFF	TGTGCCAGCAGTTACGGGACAGGGAGGGGGGGGAACACTGAAGCTTTCTTT
many	TRBJ1-3	-	TRBV10-3	CATGGAQRNTIYF	TGTGCCACCGGAGGGGCGCAGAGAAACACCATATATTTT
many	TRBJ1-5	-	TRBV27	CASGRGFSNQPQHF	TGTGCCTCGGGGCGCGGATTTAGCAATCAGCCCCAGCATTTT
many	TRBJ1-1	-	TRBV12-3/TRBV12-4	CASSLGGRGEAFF	TGTGCCAGCAGTTTGGGGGGGCGTGGTGAAGCTTTCTTT
many	TRBJ1-1	-	TRBV7-6	CASSRTGPVDTEAFF	TGTGCCAGCAGCCGAACAGGGCCGGTGGACACTGAAGCTTTCTTT
many	TRBJ1-2	TRBD1	TRBV27	CASSSGTGRESYTF	TGTGCCAGCAGTTCCGGGACAGGGAGGGAGAGCTACACCTTC
many	TRBJ1-3	-	TRBV7-6	CASSISEISGNTIYF	TGTGCCAGCAGCATCTCCGAAATCTCTGGAAACACCATATATTTT
many	TRBJ2-7	-	TRBV6-6	CASRAGSTYEQYF	TGTGCCAGCCGGGCAGGGAGTACCTACGAGCAGTACTTC
many	TRBJ2-5	-	TRBV5-6	CASSRQQAPETQYF	TGTGCCAGCAGCCGCCAACAGGCCCCGGAGACCCAGTACTTC
many	TRBJ2-1	-	TRBV7-9	CASSQMMVNEQFF	TGTGCCAGCAGCCAAATGATGGTCAATGAGCAGTTCTTC
medium-sized	TRBJ2-7	TRBD2	TRBV5-1	CASSLTGGSSYEQYF	TGCGCCAGCAGCTTGACGGGGGGAAGCTCCTACGAGCAGTACTTC
many	TRBJ2-1	-	TRBV5-1	CASRPSMGEWYNEQFF	TGCGCCAGCCGACCTTCTATGGGGGAATGGTACAATGAGCAGTTCTTC
many	TRBJ2-3	TRBD2	TRBV5-1	CASSLGSGGHTDTQYF	TGCGCCAGCAGCTTGGGCAGCGGGGGCCACACAGATACGCAGTATTTT
-	TRBJ2-6	-	TRBV10-3	CVGGASGAKVLTF	TGTGTCGGAGGGGCGTCTGGGGCCAAAGTCCTGACTTTC
many	TRBJ2-1	TRBD2	TRBV15	CATSRGLAPSYNEQFF	TGTGCCACCAGCAGGGGACTAGCGCCCTCCTACAATGAGCAGTTCTTC
many	TRBJ2-3	-	TRBV5-5	CASSLQAVRTDTQYF	TGTGCCAGCAGCTTGCAGGCGGTTAGAACAGATACGCAGTATTTT
many	TRBJ2-4	-	TRBV20-1	CSARGAANIQYF	TGCAGTGCTAGAGGGGCGGCAAACATTCAGTACTTC
many	TRBJ1-5	-	TRBV20-1	CSASQALGSNQPQHF	TGCAGTGCGTCCCAGGCGCTGGGGAGCAATCAGCCCCAGCATTTT
many	TRBJ2-7	TRBD2	TRBV5-5	CASSFSSAGLYEQYF	TGTGCCAGCAGCTTCTCATCAGCGGGGTTATACGAGCAGTACTTC
many	TRBJ2-4	-	TRBV2	CASSDQRTVAKNIQYF	TGTGCCAGCAGTGACCAACGGACGGTAGCCAAAAACATTCAGTACTTC
many	TRBJ2-6	-	TRBV12-3/TRBV12-4	CASSRGGANVLTF	TGTGCCAGCAGTCGTGGGGGGGCCAACGTCCTGACTTTC
many	TRBJ2-3	-	TRBV29-1	CSVEGGRTLSTDTQYF	TGCAGCGTTGAGGGTGGAAGGACCCTTAGCACAGATACGCAGTATTTT
many	TRBJ1-2	-	TRBV12-3/TRBV12-4	CASSLVGVDYGYTF	TGTGCCAGCAGTTTGGTAGGGGTGGACTATGGCTACACCTTC
many	TRBJ2-3	TRBD2	TRBV20-1	CSASAAGGPRDTQYF	TGCAGTGCTAGTGCGGCGGGGGGCCCGCGGGATACGCAGTATTTT
many	TRBJ2-7	TRBD1	TRBV4-1	CASSHPGQDYEQYF	TGCGCCAGCAGCCACCCGGGACAGGACTACGAGCAGTACTTC
many	TRBJ1-2	-	TRBV18	CASSPTADNYGYTF	TGTGCCAGCTCACCAACGGCGGATAACTATGGCTACACCTTC
many	TRBJ2-1	TRBD1	TRBV7-9	CASSLQGVAFEQFF	TGTGCCAGCAGTTTACAGGGGGTGGCCTTTGAGCAGTTCTTC
few	TRBJ2-3	-	TRBV12-3/TRBV12-4	CASSTLGTPQYF	TGTGCCAGCAGTACACTAGGGACCCCGCAGTATTTT
many	TRBJ2-3	-	TRBV20-1	CSASGGNRGGNTQYF	TGCAGTGCTAGTGGGGGCAACAGGGGAGGGAATACGCAGTATTTT
many	TRBJ2-1	-	TRBV5-1	CASSLALNSYNEQFF	TGCGCCAGCAGCTTGGCTTTGAACTCCTACAATGAGCAGTTCTTC
many	TRBJ2-3	-	TRBV20-1	CSARFGEDTQYF	TGCAGTGCTAGATTTGGGGAGGATACGCAGTATTTT
-	TRBJ2-7	-	TRBV6-1	CASSEKTALRGEYF	TGTGCCAGCAGTGAAAAAACTGCCCTTCGGGGTGAGTACTTC
many	TRBJ2-7	-	TRBV9	CASSVGPTGDYEQYF	TGTGCCAGCAGCGTAGGTCCGACAGGCGACTACGAGCAGTACTTC
many	TRBJ1-2	-	TRBV3-1	CASSLLSGGYTF	TGTGCCAGCAGCCTCCTGAGTGGGGGCTACACCTTC
few	TRBJ1-4	-	TRBV6-5	CASRRVGSREEKLFF	TGTGCCAGCAGACGCGTCGGGAGTCGAGAGGAAAAACTGTTTTTT
many	TRBJ1-1	TRBD1	TRBV7-9	CASSTYRGLNTEAFF	TGTGCCAGCAGCACTTACAGGGGCCTCAACACTGAAGCTTTCTTT
many	TRBJ2-1	TRBD2	TRBV20-1	CSASWGLATRGYNEQFF	TGCAGTGCTAGTTGGGGACTAGCGACGAGGGGCTACAATGAGCAGTTCTTC
few	TRBJ1-5	-	TRBV6-6	CASAPGWDQPQHF	TGTGCCAGCGCCCCGGGATGGGATCAGCCCCAGCATTTT
many	TRBJ2-1	TRBD2	TRBV20-1	CSALTRGGHNEQFF	TGCAGTGCTCTGACACGCGGGGGGCACAATGAGCAGTTCTTC
many	TRBJ2-3	-	TRBV20-1	CSARDGLRTDTQYF	TGCAGTGCTAGGGACGGACTCCGCACAGATACGCAGTATTTT
many	TRBJ2-7	-	TRBV7-2	CASSLIRLREQYF	TGTGCCAGCAGCTTAATACGGTTGCGCGAGCAGTACTTC
many	TRBJ2-2	TRBD1	TRBV5-1	CASSFPGQGRGTGELFF	TGCGCCAGCAGCTTTCCGGGACAGGGAAGAGGGACCGGGGAGCTGTTTTTT